This entry features one T cell receptor (beta chain) sequence. CD8+ and CD4+ blood T cells underwent TCR beta sequencing. This entry comes from a study of CD8 T cells in Susac syndrome. Study in general: At the time their blood was drawn, patients with Susac syndrome were either therapy-naive, on corticosteroids (with some of them also receiving intravenous immunoglobulin), or on intravenous immunoglobulin alone.

RNA totalling about 0.5 to 1 ug underwent reverse transcription with random hexamers. The TCR beta CDR3 was amplified by immunoSEQ multiplex PCR across 54 Vbeta, 13 Jbeta. TCRdb reprocessed the immunoSEQ multiplex PCR reads with MiXCR, giving one entry per CDR3 protein. The table has fewer than 85,000 distinct CDR3 sequences, around 93% seen once. V lost 4 bases, J lost 2 bases, and 12 bases stayed unmatched. The V gene's germline CDR1 is MDHEN and CDR2 SYDVKM. CDR3 length equals 17 residues. The material sequenced was CD8+ T cells from PBMCs. The receptor comes from a human donor with Susac syndrome. This chain links TRBV28 with TRBJ1-2, with 8 bases identical to TRBD1. Written as DNA, the CDR3 is TGTGCCAGCAGTTCTGGGAACCAGGGGGCAGGAAACTATGGCTACACCTTC. Protein: CASSSGNQGAGNYGYTF.